A selection of T cell receptor beta chains follows, all from one sample in a study of blood T cell repertoires in COVID-19. Data came from immunoSEQ multiplex PCR; TCRdb stores just in-frame clones and leaves some out. The sample has some 200,000 clones, about 85% seen once. The sequenced sample was peripheral blood. Receptors originate from a woman aged 18-29 years who had recovered from COVID-19. CDR3s include the opening cysteine and the closing phenylalanine or tryptophan. The order of the fields is J gene, D gene, clone size, V gene, CDR3 protein, CDR3 DNA. D genes are given only for firm matches. The size entry is marked missing in some rows and otherwise reads once, few, many or a size class.

TRBJ2-6 | NA | NA | TRBV24-1 | CATSDPPGSPLSGANVLTF | TGTGCCACCAGTGATCCTCCAGGATCCCCTCTCTCTGGGGCCAACGTCCTGACTTTC
TRBJ2-1 | TRBD2 | NA | TRBV4-3 | CASSQDSVAGASYNEQFF | TGCGCCAGCAGCCAAGATTCGGTAGCGGGGGCCTCCTACAATGAGCAGTTCTTC
TRBJ2-7 | NA | NA | TRBV2 | CASSLRLTLTYEQYF | TGTGCCAGCAGTCTTCGACTCACACTGACCTACGAGCAGTACTTC
TRBJ1-4 | TRBD1 | NA | TRBV19 | CASSIGTGLHEKLFF | TGTGCCAGTAGTATAGGGACAGGGCTACATGAAAAACTGTTTTTT
TRBJ2-1 | TRBD1 | NA | TRBV11-1 | CASSFGQGLNNEQFF | TGTGCCAGCAGCTTCGGACAGGGTTTGAACAATGAGCAGTTCTTC
TRBJ1-2 | NA | NA | TRBV29-1 | CSAPTGLGGYTF | TGCAGCGCCCCAACAGGGCTGGGCGGCTACACCTTC
TRBJ2-7 | TRBD2 | NA | TRBV7-2 | CASSSDLAGVYEQYF | TGTGCCAGCAGCTCCGACTTAGCGGGAGTTTACGAGCAGTACTTC
TRBJ1-1 | NA | once | TRBV13 | CASSLGPGGVGTEAFF | TGTGCCAGCAGCTTAGGCCCTGGAGGGGTGGGCACTGAAGCTTTCTTT
TRBJ1-2 | TRBD1 | NA | TRBV11-2 | CASSFQGVGNYGYTF | TGTGCCAGCAGCTTCCAGGGGGTAGGGAACTATGGCTACACCTTC
TRBJ1-1 | NA | NA | TRBV29-1 | CSVGQLNTEAFF | TGCAGCGTTGGACAGTTGAACACTGAAGCTTTCTTT
TRBJ2-2 | NA | NA | TRBV7-9 | CAGLQAGGELFF | TGTGCCGGATTACAGGCGGGAGGGGAGCTGTTTTTT
TRBJ2-2 | TRBD1 | NA | TRBV4-1 | CASSQDRQGVNTGELFF | TGCGCCAGCAGCCAAGATCGACAGGGGGTGAACACCGGGGAGCTGTTTTTT
TRBJ2-7 | TRBD1 | NA | TRBV7-9 | CASSLAQGDYEQYF | TGTGCCAGCAGCTTAGCTCAGGGGGACTACGAGCAGTACTTC
TRBJ1-1 | NA | NA | TRBV12-3/TRBV12-4 | CASSFQMNTEAFF | TGTGCCAGCAGTTTTCAAATGAACACTGAAGCTTTCTTT
TRBJ1-1 | NA | NA | TRBV5-5 | CASSYRTENTEAFF | TGTGCCAGCAGCTATAGGACAGAGAACACTGAAGCTTTCTTT
TRBJ1-2 | NA | NA | TRBV19 | CASTVRGNYGYTF | TGTGCCAGTACAGTTAGAGGGAACTATGGCTACACCTTC
TRBJ1-5 | NA | NA | TRBV27 | CASSLLYRSNQPQHF | TGTGCCAGCAGTTTACTATACAGAAGCAATCAGCCCCAGCATTTT
TRBJ1-2 | NA | NA | TRBV3-1/TRBV3-2 | CASSPGVIGGYTF | TGTGCCAGCAGCCCGGGGGTAATAGGCGGCTACACCTTC
TRBJ1-2 | NA | NA | TRBV5-4 | CASSFDPHTGRNGYTF | TGTGCCAGCAGCTTTGACCCCCATACGGGTCGGAATGGCTACACCTTC
TRBJ2-1 | TRBD2 | NA | TRBV11-3 | CASSHTGLAGGSVEQFF | TGTGCCAGCAGTCATACGGGACTAGCGGGAGGGTCCGTTGAGCAGTTCTTC
TRBJ2-7 | TRBD2 | NA | TRBV2 | CASSVPSGSYEQYF | TGTGCCAGCAGTGTACCTAGCGGGAGTTACGAGCAGTACTTC
TRBJ2-2 | TRBD2 | NA | TRBV5-4 | CASSSGLAGASYTGELFF | TGTGCCAGCAGCTCGGGACTAGCGGGAGCTTCGTACACCGGGGAGCTGTTTTTT
TRBJ2-2 | NA | NA | TRBV9 | CASSVGPANTGELFF | TGTGCCAGCAGCGTAGGGCCCGCGAACACCGGGGAGCTGTTTTTT
TRBJ2-7 | TRBD1 | NA | TRBV4-1 | CASSQDAVGQGQYEQYF | TGCGCCAGCAGTCAAGATGCGGTTGGACAGGGACAATACGAGCAGTACTTC
TRBJ2-1 | NA | NA | TRBV6-6 | CASSLLDEQFF | TGTGCCAGCAGCCTACTAGATGAGCAGTTCTTC
TRBJ1-1 | NA | NA | TRBV2 | CARGSGRANTEAFF | TGTGCCAGGGGGTCCGGCAGGGCGAACACTGAAGCTTTCTTT
TRBJ2-7 | NA | NA | TRBV29-1 | CSVADSSYEQYF | TGCAGCGTGGCGGACAGCTCCTACGAGCAGTACTTC
TRBJ2-2 | NA | NA | TRBV11-2 | CASSLPGLGTGELFF | TGTGCCAGCAGCTTACCCGGCCTAGGAACCGGGGAGCTGTTTTTT
TRBJ2-3 | TRBD2 | NA | TRBV19 | CASHSLAGGGDTQYF | TGTGCCAGCCACTCACTAGCGGGAGGCGGGGATACGCAGTATTTT
TRBJ2-3 | NA | NA | TRBV24-1 | CATSDVSTDTQYF | TGTGCCACCAGTGATGTAAGCACAGATACGCAGTATTTT
TRBJ2-1 | TRBD2 | NA | TRBV6-5 | CASISGRHEQFF | TGTGCCAGCATAAGCGGGAGGCATGAGCAGTTCTTC
TRBJ2-1 | NA | NA | TRBV3-1/TRBV3-2 | CASSHQGGSPYNEQFF | TGTGCCAGCAGCCACCAGGGGGGTTCCCCTTACAATGAGCAGTTCTTC
TRBJ2-3 | TRBD2 | NA | TRBV11-2 | CASSSGLAGITDTQYF | TGTGCCAGCAGCTCAGGACTAGCGGGAATAACAGATACGCAGTATTTT
TRBJ2-7 | TRBD2 | NA | TRBV5-1 | CASSATSGTYEQYF | TGCGCCAGCAGCGCGACTAGCGGGACCTACGAGCAGTACTTC
TRBJ2-7 | TRBD2 | NA | TRBV7-8 | CASSMPGLAGGEQYF | TGTGCCAGCAGCATGCCGGGACTAGCGGGCGGCGAGCAGTACTTC
TRBJ2-3 | TRBD2 | few | TRBV6-4 | CASSAGTNPTDTQYF | TGTGCCAGCAGCGCCGGGACTAACCCCACAGATACGCAGTATTTT
TRBJ2-3 | TRBD2 | NA | TRBV6-4 | CASSGSAAGGSDTQYF | TGTGCCAGCAGTGGGTCCGCTGCGGGAGGATCAGATACGCAGTATTTT
TRBJ1-2 | NA | NA | TRBV29-1 | CSATTGTYGYTF | TGCAGCGCAACAACAGGGACCTATGGCTACACCTTC
TRBJ2-7 | TRBD2 | NA | TRBV7-2 | CASSSPFGLARSEQYF | TGTGCCAGCAGCTCACCGTTTGGACTAGCGAGGAGCGAGCAGTACTTC